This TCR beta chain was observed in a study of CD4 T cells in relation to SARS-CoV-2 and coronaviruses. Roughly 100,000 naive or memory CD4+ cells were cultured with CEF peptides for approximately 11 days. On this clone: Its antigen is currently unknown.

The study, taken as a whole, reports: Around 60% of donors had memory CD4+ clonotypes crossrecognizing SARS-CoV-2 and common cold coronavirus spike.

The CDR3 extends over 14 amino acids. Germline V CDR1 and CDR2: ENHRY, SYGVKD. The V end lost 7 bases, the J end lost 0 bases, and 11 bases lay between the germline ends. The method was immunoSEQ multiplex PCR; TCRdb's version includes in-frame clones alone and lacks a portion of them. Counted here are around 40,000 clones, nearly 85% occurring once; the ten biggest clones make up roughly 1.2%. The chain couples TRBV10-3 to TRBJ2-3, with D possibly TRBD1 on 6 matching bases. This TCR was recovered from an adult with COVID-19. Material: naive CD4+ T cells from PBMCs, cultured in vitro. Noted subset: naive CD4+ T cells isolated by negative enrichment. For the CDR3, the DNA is TGTGCCATCACTCGGACAGAGAGCACAGATACGCAGTATTTT. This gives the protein CAITRTESTDTQYF.